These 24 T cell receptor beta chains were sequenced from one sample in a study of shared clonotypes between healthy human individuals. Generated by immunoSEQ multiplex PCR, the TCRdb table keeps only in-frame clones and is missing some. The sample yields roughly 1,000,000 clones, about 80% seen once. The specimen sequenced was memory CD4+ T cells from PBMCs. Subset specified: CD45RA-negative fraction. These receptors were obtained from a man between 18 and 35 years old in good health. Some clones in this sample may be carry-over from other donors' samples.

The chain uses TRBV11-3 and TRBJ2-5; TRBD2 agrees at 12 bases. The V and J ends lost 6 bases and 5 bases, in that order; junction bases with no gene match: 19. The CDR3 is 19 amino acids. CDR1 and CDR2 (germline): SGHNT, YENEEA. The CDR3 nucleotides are TGTGCCAGCAGTTTGGCGCCGGGACTAGCGGGCGGGGGATGGGAGACCCAGTACTTC. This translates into CASSLAPGLAGGGWETQYF.

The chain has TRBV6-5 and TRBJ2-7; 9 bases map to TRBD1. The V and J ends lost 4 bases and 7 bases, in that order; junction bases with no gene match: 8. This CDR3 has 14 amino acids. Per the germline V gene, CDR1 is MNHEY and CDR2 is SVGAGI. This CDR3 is CASSFDRDRAEQYF. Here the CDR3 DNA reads TGTGCCAGCAGTTTTGACCGGGACAGGGCAGAGCAGTACTTC.

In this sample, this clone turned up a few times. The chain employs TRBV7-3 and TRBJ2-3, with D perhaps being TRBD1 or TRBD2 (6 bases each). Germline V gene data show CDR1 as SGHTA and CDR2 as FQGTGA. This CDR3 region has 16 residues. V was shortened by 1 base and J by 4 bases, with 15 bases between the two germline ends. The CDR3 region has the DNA TGTGCCAGCAGCTTAATTCCGGGGGCAACGGCAGATACGCAGTATTTT. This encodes CASSLIPGATADTQYF.

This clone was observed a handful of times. CDR3 nucleotides: TGTGCCAGCATAGGTGACAGGGGCTTTGCAGATACGCAGTATTTT. Amino acid sequence: CASIGDRGFADTQYF. J is TRBJ2-3 and V is TRBV6-1; 8 nucleotides match TRBD1. The V gene end was trimmed by 7 bases and the J gene end by 4 bases; junction bases not matched to a gene: 10. The CDR3 consists of 15 residues. CDR1 is MNHNS, CDR2 SASEGT, per germline.

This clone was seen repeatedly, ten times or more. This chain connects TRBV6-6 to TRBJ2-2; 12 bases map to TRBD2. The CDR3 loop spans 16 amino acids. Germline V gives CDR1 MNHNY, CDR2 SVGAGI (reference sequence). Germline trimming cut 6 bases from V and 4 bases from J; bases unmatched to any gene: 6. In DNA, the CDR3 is TGTGCCAGCAGGTCGACTAGCGGGAGTGGCACCGGGGAGCTGTTTTTT. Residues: CASRSTSGSGTGELFF.

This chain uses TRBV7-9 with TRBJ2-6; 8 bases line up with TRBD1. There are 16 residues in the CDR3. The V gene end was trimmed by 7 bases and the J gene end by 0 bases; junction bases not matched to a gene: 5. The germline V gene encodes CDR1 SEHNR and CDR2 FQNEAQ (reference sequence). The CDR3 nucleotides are TGTGCCAGCACGTGGGACAGGCCCTCTGGGGCCAACGTCCTGACTTTC. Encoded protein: CASTWDRPSGANVLTF.

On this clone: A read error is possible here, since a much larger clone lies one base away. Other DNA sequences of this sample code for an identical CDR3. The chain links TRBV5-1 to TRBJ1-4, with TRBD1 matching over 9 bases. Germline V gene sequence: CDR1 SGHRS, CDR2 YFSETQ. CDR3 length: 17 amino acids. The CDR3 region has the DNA TGCGCCAGCAGCTTGGGAAACTCCGGGACAGGGATCGAAAAACTATTTTTT. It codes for CASSLGNSGTGIEKLFF.

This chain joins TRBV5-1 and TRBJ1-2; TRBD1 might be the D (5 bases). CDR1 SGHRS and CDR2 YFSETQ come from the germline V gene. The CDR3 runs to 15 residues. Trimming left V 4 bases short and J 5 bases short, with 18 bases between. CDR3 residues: CASSLPPPQGYGYTF. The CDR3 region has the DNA TGCGCCAGCAGCCTTCCCCCCCCGCAGGGTTATGGCTACACCTTC. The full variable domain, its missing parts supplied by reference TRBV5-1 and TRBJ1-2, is KAGVTQTPRYLIKTRGQQVTLSCSPISGHRSVSWYQQTPGQGLQFLFEYFSETQRNKGNFPGRFSGRQFSNSRSEMNVSTLELGDSALYLCASSLPPPQGYGYTFGSGTRLTVV.

CDR3 sequence reads: CASKQMNQPQHF. CDR3 nucleotide sequence: TGTGCCAGCAAGCAGATGAATCAGCCCCAGCATTTT. This sequence joins TRBV27 and TRBJ1-5, with D unclear. Per the germline V gene, CDR1 is MNHEY and CDR2 is SMNVEV (reference sequence). Deletions cut 7 bases from V and 4 bases from J, with 8 bases between. CDR3 size: 12 residues.

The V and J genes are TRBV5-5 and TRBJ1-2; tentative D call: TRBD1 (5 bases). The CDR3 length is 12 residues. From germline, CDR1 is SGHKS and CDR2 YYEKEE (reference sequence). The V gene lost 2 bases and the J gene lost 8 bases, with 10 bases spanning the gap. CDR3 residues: CASSFGARGYTF. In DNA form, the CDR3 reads TGTGCCAGCAGCTTCGGGGCGAGGGGCTACACCTTC.

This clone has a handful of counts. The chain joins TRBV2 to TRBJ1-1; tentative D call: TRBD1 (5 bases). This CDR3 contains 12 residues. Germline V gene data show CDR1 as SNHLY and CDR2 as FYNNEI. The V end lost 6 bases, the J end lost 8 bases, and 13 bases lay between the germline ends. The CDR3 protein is CASREPRQEAFF. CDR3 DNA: TGTGCCAGCAGGGAACCCCGACAGGAAGCTTTCTTT.

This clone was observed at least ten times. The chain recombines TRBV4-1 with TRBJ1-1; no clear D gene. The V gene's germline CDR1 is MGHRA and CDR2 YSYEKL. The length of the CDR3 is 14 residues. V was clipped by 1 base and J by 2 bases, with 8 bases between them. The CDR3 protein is CASSQGILNTEAFF. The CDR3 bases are TGCGCCAGCAGCCAAGGAATCCTCAACACTGAAGCTTTCTTT.

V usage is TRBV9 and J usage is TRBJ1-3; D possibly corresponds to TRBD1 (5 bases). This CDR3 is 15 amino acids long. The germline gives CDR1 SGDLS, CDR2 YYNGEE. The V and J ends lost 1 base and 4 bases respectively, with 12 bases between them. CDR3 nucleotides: TGTGCCAGCAGCGTATCCCAGGGCTCCGGAAACACCATATATTTT. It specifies CASSVSQGSGNTIYF.

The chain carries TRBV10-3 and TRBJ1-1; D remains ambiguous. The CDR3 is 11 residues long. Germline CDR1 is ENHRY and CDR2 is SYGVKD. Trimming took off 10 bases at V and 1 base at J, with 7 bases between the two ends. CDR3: CATLTNTEAFF. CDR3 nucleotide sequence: TGTGCCACCCTGACGAACACTGAAGCTTTCTTT.

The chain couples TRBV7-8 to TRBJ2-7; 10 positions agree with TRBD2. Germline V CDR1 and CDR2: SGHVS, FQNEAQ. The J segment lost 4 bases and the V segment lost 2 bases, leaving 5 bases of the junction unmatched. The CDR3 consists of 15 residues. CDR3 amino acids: CASSLWASGSYEQYF. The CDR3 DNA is TGTGCCAGCAGCTTATGGGCTAGCGGGAGTTACGAGCAGTACTTC.

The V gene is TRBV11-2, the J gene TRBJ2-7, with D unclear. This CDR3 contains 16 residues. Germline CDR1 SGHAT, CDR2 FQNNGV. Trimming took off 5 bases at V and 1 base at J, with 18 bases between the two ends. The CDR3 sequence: CASSPSGRALSYEQYF. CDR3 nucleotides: TGTGCCAGCAGCCCCTCGGGCAGAGCTTTATCCTACGAGCAGTACTTC.

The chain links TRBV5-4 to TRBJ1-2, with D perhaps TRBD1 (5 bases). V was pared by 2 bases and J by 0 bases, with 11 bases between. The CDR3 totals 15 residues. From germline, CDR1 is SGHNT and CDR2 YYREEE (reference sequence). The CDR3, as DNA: TGTGCCAGCAGCTTTGAGGGGTTGTCTAACTATGGCTACACCTTC. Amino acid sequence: CASSFEGLSNYGYTF.

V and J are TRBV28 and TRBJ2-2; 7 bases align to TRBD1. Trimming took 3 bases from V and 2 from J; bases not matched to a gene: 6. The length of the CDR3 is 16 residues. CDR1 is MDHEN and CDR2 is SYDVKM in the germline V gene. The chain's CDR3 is CASSFHPGGNTGELFF. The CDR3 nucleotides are TGTGCCAGCAGTTTTCACCCAGGGGGAAACACCGGGGAGCTGTTTTTT. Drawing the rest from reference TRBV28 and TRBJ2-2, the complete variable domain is DVKVTQSSRYLVKRTGEKVFLECVQDMDHENMFWYRQDPGLGLRLIYFSYDVKMKEKGDIPEGYSVSREKKERFSLILESASTNQTSMYLCASSFHPGGNTGELFFGEGSRLTVL.

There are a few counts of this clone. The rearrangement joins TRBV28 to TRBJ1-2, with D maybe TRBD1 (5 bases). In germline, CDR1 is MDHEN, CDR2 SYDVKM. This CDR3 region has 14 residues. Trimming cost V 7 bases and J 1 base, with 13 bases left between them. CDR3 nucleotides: TGTGCCAGCACCCTTGACAGTTATAACTATGGCTACACCTTC. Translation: CASTLDSYNYGYTF.

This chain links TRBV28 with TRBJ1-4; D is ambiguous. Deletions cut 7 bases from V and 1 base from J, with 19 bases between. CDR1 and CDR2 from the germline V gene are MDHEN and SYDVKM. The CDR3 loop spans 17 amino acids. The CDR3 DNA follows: TGTGCCAGCAAAATCGGATCGGGGAGAGGAACTAATGAAAAACTGTTTTTT. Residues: CASKIGSGRGTNEKLFF. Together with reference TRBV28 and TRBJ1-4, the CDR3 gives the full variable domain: DVKVTQSSRYLVKRTGEKVFLECVQDMDHENMFWYRQDPGLGLRLIYFSYDVKMKEKGDIPEGYSVSREKKERFSLILESASTNQTSMYLCASKIGSGRGTNEKLFFGSGTQLSVL.

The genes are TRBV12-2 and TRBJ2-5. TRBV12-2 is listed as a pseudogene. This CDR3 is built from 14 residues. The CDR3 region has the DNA TGTGCAAGTCGCTTACTATACCGGCGCGAGACCCAGTACTTC. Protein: CASRLLYRRETQYF.

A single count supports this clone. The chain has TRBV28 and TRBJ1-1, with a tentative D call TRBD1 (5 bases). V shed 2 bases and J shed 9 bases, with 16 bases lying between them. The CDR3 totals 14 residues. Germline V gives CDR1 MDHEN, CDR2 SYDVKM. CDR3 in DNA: TGTGCCAGCAGTTTAGCGGGGGTTACAAATAAAGCTTTCTTT. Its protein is CASSLAGVTNKAFF.

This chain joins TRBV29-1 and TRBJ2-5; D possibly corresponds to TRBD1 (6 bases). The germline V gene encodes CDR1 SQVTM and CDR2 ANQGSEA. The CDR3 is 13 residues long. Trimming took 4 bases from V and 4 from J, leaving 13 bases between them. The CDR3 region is CSVAYRVPETQYF. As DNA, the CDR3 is TGCAGCGTTGCCTACAGGGTACCAGAGACCCAGTACTTC. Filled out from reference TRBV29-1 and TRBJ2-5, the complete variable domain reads SAVISQKPSRDICQRGTSLTIQCQVDSQVTMMFWYRQQPGQSLTLIATANQGSEATYESGFVIDKFPISRPNLTFSTLTVSNMSPEDSSIYLCSVAYRVPETQYFGPGTRLLVL.

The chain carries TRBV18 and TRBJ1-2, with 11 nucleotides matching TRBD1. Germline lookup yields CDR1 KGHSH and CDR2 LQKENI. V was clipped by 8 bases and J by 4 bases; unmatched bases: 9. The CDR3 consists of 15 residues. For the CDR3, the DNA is TGTGCCAGCCAACGGACAGGGGGCGCGGGCTATGGCTACACCTTC. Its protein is CASQRTGGAGYGYTF.